The source of this T cell receptor beta chain is a study of OX40 agonist ivuxolimab in advanced cancers. TCRdb keeps only in-frame clones here, not all; method: immunoSEQ multiplex PCR. This repertoire shows around 15,000 clones, less than 90% found once; its top ten account for about 67%. V was trimmed by 1 base and J by 4 bases, leaving 10 bases between them. The CDR3 consists of 14 residues. CDR1 is MGHRA, CDR2 YSYEKL, per germline. This chain joins TRBV4-1 and TRBJ2-5; unclear D gene. This TCR came from an adult with an advanced solid tumor such as melanoma, head and neck, liver or kidney cancer. Sequences were derived from CD4+ or CD8+ T cells sorted from blood, sampled in a trial of the OX40 agonist ivuxolimab. The DNA for the CDR3 is TGCGCCAGCAGCCAAGTGACCCTTCGAGAGACCCAGTACTTC. Its protein product is CASSQVTLRETQYF.